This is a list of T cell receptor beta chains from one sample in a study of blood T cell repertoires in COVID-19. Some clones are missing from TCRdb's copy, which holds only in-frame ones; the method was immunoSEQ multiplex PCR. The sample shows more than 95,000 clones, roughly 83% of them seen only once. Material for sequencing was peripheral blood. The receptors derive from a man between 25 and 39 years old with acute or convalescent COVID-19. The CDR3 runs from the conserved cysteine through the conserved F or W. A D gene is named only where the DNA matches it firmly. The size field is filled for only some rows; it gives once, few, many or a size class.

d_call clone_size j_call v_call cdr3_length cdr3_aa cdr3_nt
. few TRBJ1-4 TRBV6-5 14 CASSYQGNDEKLFF TGTGCCAGCAGTTACCAGGGGAATGATGAAAAACTGTTTTTT
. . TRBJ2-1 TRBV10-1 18 CASSESYRGSGLYNEQFF TGCGCCAGCAGTGAGTCTTACCGGGGTAGCGGCTTATACAATGAGCAGTTCTTC
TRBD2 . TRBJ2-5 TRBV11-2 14 CASSPGRRGETQYF TGTGCCAGCAGCCCAGGACGGCGGGGGGAGACCCAGTACTTC
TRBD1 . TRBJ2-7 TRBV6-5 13 CASSKNKDREQYF TGTGCCAGCAGTAAGAACAAGGACAGGGAGCAGTACTTC
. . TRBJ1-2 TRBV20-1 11 CSATPNYGYTF TGCAGTGCTACTCCTAACTATGGCTACACCTTC
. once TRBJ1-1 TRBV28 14 CASSLWDRNTEAFF TGTGCCAGCAGTTTATGGGACAGAAACACTGAAGCTTTCTTT
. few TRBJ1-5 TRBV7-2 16 CASSSLSLGSNQPQHF TGTGCCAGCAGCTCCCTCTCCCTGGGCAGCAATCAGCCCCAGCATTTT
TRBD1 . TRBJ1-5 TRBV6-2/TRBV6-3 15 CASSYSTGGTQPQHF TGTGCCAGCAGTTACTCTACAGGGGGTACCCAGCCCCAGCATTTT
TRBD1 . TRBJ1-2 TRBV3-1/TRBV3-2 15 CASSLRDRGLYGYTF TGTGCCAGCAGCCTCAGGGACAGGGGACTATATGGCTACACCTTC
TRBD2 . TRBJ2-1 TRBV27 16 CASRGTSGRSNNEQFF TGTGCCAGCAGAGGGACTAGCGGGAGGTCAAACAATGAGCAGTTCTTC
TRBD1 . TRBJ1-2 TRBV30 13 CAWSADRGLGYTF TGTGCCTGGAGTGCAGACAGGGGGCTAGGCTACACCTTC
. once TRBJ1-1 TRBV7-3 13 CASSVDRNTEAFF TGTGCCAGCAGCGTCGACAGGAACACTGAAGCTTTCTTT
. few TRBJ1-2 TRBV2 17 CASREKTDYLGLFGYTF TGTGCCAGCAGGGAGAAAACGGATTATCTAGGTCTCTTTGGCTACACCTTC
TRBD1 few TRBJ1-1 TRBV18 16 CASSPRDRVDDTEAFF TGTGCCAGCTCACCACGGGACAGGGTAGACGACACTGAAGCTTTCTTT
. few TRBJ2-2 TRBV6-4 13 CASSEQSTGELFF TGTGCCAGCAGTGAACAGAGCACCGGGGAGCTGTTTTTT
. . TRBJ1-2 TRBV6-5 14 CASSSQMGARGYTF TGTGCCAGCAGTTCACAGATGGGGGCGCGGGGCTACACCTTC
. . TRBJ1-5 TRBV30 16 CAWSIPTEWGNQPQHF TGTGCCTGGAGTATCCCGACTGAGTGGGGCAATCAGCCCCAGCATTTT
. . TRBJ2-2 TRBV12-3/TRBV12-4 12 CASKEGTGELFF TGTGCCAGCAAGGAGGGCACCGGGGAGCTGTTTTTT
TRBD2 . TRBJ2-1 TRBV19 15 CASSIYGLAAYEQFF TGTGCCAGTAGTATTTACGGACTAGCGGCCTATGAGCAGTTCTTC
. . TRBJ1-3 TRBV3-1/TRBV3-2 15 CASSRTNFPGNTIYF TGTGCCAGCAGCCGCACAAATTTTCCTGGAAACACCATATATTTT